This note documents a single T cell receptor (beta chain) sequence. Only a few counts were recorded for this clonotype. Its antigen is still unknown. Base qualities are not at hand, and no much larger clone is one base apart. The record originates from a study of regulatory T cells in long-lasting Graves disease (dated by TCRdb to the early 2020s). Study-level background: Newly diagnosed Graves' disease patients had taken antithyroid drugs for less than 3 months. The study took place in China and was registered as a clinical trial. Persistent Graves' disease patients were compared with newly diagnosed Graves' disease patients by peripheral blood TCR sequencing and RNA sequencing. TCR sequencing covered 13 persistent and approximately 20 newly diagnosed Graves' disease patients, some 33 samples in total. Beyond this particular receptor, the publication reports: Peripheral blood alone was examined, since thyroid tissue, which constituted the primary lesion, could not be accessed. Compared with newly diagnosed patients, patients with persistent Graves' disease had lower TCR Shannon entropy and fewer highly expanded clones, which suggests clonal expansion. Sequencing and analysis were limited to the TCR beta chain. The authors acknowledged the small sample size as a limitation that may reduce accuracy. Persistent patients shared more public clonotypes among themselves (fewer than 3,000) than newly diagnosed patients did (approximately 870). Preferential use of TRBV28, TRBJ1-2 and TRBJ2-5 was observed in persistent disease, whereas TRBV20-1 and TRBJ2-1 were favored in newly diagnosed disease.

The library was generated by multiplex PCR. The listed sequencing device is Illumina HiSeq 4000. CDR3 regions were amplified by Arm-PCR with iRepertoire HTBI primers to construct TCR beta libraries. Gel purification was performed on PCR products prior to sequencing. Turning to the authors' computational methods: Across samples, 60 to 70 TRBV and 14 TRBJ segments were identified and used for gene usage analysis of CDR3 amino acid clonotypes. Filtered high-quality paired reads were merged into contigs using COPE and FqMerger. Contigs were aligned with BLAST to IMGT TRBV, TRBD and TRBJ reference genes, and CDR3 was defined per IMGT. Clonotypes above 0.1% frequency were classified as highly expanded clones. Shannon entropy was used to measure repertoire diversity, and the Gini coefficient was used to measure V-J evenness. A clonotype found in more than one individual was treated as public. TCRdb redid the processing of the public reads, applying fastp at Q25 and MiXCR, and retained in-frame beta chains. Records with the same CDR3 protein are collapsed into one entry carrying the most frequent genes and DNA. TCRdb's processing, not the study's, gives the V and J calls here. The sample table shows about 400,000 distinct CDR3 sequences, and about 16% are seen once. About 19% of the sample is taken by the ten largest.

The meaning of the sample's time point label: newly diagnosed GD, antithyroid drugs for less than 3 months. RNA was extracted from PBMCs in TRIzol for both TCR sequencing and RNA sequencing. The diagnosis of Graves' disease was made according to American Thyroid Association guidelines. The patients came from an endocrinology department in Xi'an, China. From each patient, approximately 9.9 milliliters of peripheral blood was collected into an EDTA anticoagulant tube. PBMCs were isolated by Ficoll Paque Plus density gradient separation without further T cell sorting. An Agilent 2100 Bioanalyzer and agarose gel were used to check RNA quality, while a NanoDrop 2000 measured RNA concentration. V and J are truncated by 0 bases and 9 bases respectively, leaving an intervening sequence of 23 bases. CDR1 and CDR2, per the germline V gene, are MNHEY and SVGAGI. Inclusive of the bounding cysteine and phenylalanine, the CDR3 is 17 residues long. Only the CDR3 region is kept as DNA, spanning 51 bases read in frame from base 1.

The sample also formed part of further work on T cells in Graves' hyperthyroidism and ophthalmopathy. The second paper states: A patient counted as having stable Graves' hyperthyroidism if no progression to ophthalmopathy occurred over 18 months of follow-up. Hyperthyroidism patients were newly diagnosed, with disease duration under 2 months, and aged 18 to 65 years. Any patient with an uncontrolled infection, another autoimmune disease, pregnancy or lactation was excluded. Diagnoses were based on clinical symptoms, serum thyroxine and TRAb, thyroid ultrasound and orbital computed tomography. The first round of RT-PCR for the TCR CDR3 was performed with the HTBI primer set and the Qiagen OneStep RT-PCR kit. Most expanded thyroid clonotypes (frequency above 0.001) were also detected in blood, a finding suggesting that blood repertoires may reflect thyroid immune responses. A 13 V-J signature model separated ophthalmopathy from stable hyperthyroidism, with roughly 88% sensitivity and approximately 81% specificity in cross-validation and 80%/75% in testing. In validation, progression to ophthalmopathy was predicted by the model with more than 65% sensitivity and 72.22% specificity, a median of about 6.8 months before onset. To identify TCR V-J signatures that set the groups apart, the researchers used a discovery cohort of 100 or so patients, made up of approximately 43 with Graves' ophthalmopathy and 57 with stable Graves' hyperthyroidism. An independent validation cohort of 18 to 20 hyperthyroidism patients and 17 patients who later progressed to ophthalmopathy tested prospective prediction of ophthalmopathy. The 100 or so discovery patients were divided at random into training and test sets in a 7:3 ratio. In roughly six Graves' hyperthyroidism patients, the study also compared T-cell repertoires from thyroid tissue with T-cell repertoires from blood. After blood sampling, hyperthyroidism patients were treated with methimazole at a starting dose of 30 mg daily, and ophthalmopathy patients were treated with high-dose intravenous methylprednisolone. A second multiplex PCR round built the libraries, followed by size selection and purification. Libraries were sequenced paired-end with 100 bp reads on an Illumina HiSeq2000. SOAPnuke was used to process the raw data, removing reads that contained adapters or uncalled bases, had a mean Phred below 15, or lacked an exact match to the constant primer or identifier. High-quality paired reads were merged with COPE v1.2.5, and unique nucleotide sequences were defined as clonotypes. MiTCR v1.1 was used to align the clonotypes against IMGT TRBV, TRBD and TRBJ reference segments. Only V-J combinations with frequency above 0.0001, covering 99.2% of repertoires, were analysed. The TCS score was defined as the ratio of F50 (clonal expansion) to E x V (chaos), calculated using BLOSUM62-based TCRdist between CDR3 peptides within each V-J. Welch's t-statistics and random forest reduced just over 500 V-J features to 13, which were used in a naive Bayes classifier (R e1071). No statistical method was used to fix the sample size in advance, and group allocation was not hidden from the investigators. TCR Vbeta CDR3 sequencing of roughly 140 peripheral blood samples (about 45 ophthalmopathy, roughly 72 hyperthyroidism and approximately 17 progressor patients) is reported in the paper.

The rearranged chain carries TRBV6-5 and TRBJ2-5; TRBD2 is perhaps the D gene, given 6 matching bases. The receptor comes from a woman aged 18-29 years with Graves disease. Donor details come from another sample of the same person, matched by shared clones. Here the sequenced sample was peripheral blood mononuclear cells (PBMCs), taken at new diagnosis, from a patient treated with antithyroid drugs. The sequenced DNA is TGTGCCAGCAGTTACTCGTGGACCCCAGTTCCCCCTAGCGCCCAGTACTTC. Translated, this is CASSYSWTPVPPSAQYF.